The 30 T cell receptor beta chains presented below share a single source sample, sequenced in a study of blood T cell repertoires in COVID-19. Sequencing was performed with immunoSEQ multiplex PCR; in TCRdb, only in-frame clones are kept and a portion is missing. The sample records about 320,000 clones, approximately 81% being singletons. Material: PBMCs or T cells enriched from blood (not recorded which). The receptor source for this set is a woman aged 30 to 39 who had been exposed to COVID-19.

In its sample, this clone was seen many times. The gene calls are TRBV6-4 and TRBJ2-2, with 10 bases matching TRBD1. The CDR3 contains 15 residues. V was pared by 5 bases and J by 4 bases, with 4 bases of the junction left unmatched. The germline gives CDR1 MRHNA, CDR2 SNTAGT. CDR3 coding DNA: TGTGCCAGCAGTCCCGGACAGGGGGTCACCGGGGAGCTGTTTTTT. The encoded protein is CASSPGQGVTGELFF.

The rearrangement links TRBV7-2 to TRBJ2-7, with 10 positions matching TRBD2. The V gene's germline CDR1 is SGHTA and CDR2 FQGNSA. V trimming: 3 bases; J trimming: 3 bases; junction bases outside the gene matches: 5. The CDR3 covers 15 residues. The CDR3 sequence is CASSFEAGGHYEQYF. CDR3 bases: TGTGCCAGCAGCTTCGAAGCGGGGGGGCACTACGAGCAGTACTTC.

This clone was detected a few times. This chain connects TRBV10-3 to TRBJ2-7; possibly TRBD2 for D (5 bases). V gave up 2 bases and J gave up 2 bases, with 10 bases separating them. This CDR3 contains 14 residues. The V gene's germline CDR1 is ENHRY and CDR2 SYGVKD. DNA of the CDR3: TGTGCCATCAGTGAGAGAGGGCCGCCCTACGAGCAGTACTTC. Protein product: CAISERGPPYEQYF.

This rearrangement joins TRBV29-1 to TRBJ2-7; the match to TRBD2 covers 10 bases. V was clipped by 7 bases and J by 6 bases; unmatched bases: 9. This CDR3 is 13 amino acids long. Looked up from germline, CDR1 is SQVTM and CDR2 is ANQGSEA. CDR3 protein: CSASSGGTPEQYF. The DNA of the CDR3 is TGCAGCGCTAGTAGCGGGGGGACCCCCGAGCAGTACTTC.

The chain has TRBV6-5 and TRBJ2-4; perhaps TRBD2 as D (5 bases). In germline, CDR1 is MNHEY, CDR2 SVGAGI. CDR3 length: 15 amino acids. Trimming took off 2 bases at V and 3 bases at J, with 11 bases between the two ends. CDR3 amino acids: CASSYGSGNKNIQYF. CDR3 coding DNA: TGTGCCAGCAGTTACGGGAGCGGTAACAAAAACATTCAGTACTTC.

The gene calls are TRBV30 and TRBJ1-5; TRBD1 is a possible D gene (5 bases). Trimming shortened V by 2 bases and J by 8 bases, and 13 bases separated the two germline ends. CDR1 and CDR2 from the germline V gene are GTSNPN and SVGIG (reference sequence). The CDR3 has 13 amino acids. The CDR3 spells CAWSRDGGEPQHF. CDR3 nucleotide sequence: TGTGCCTGGAGTAGGGACGGGGGGGAGCCCCAGCATTTT.

The CDR3 DNA follows: TGCGCCAGTAGGGAGGGGTACTCTGGAAACACCATATATTTT. Its protein is CASREGYSGNTIYF. The chain combines TRBV5-1 with TRBJ1-3, with a tentative D call TRBD1 (5 bases). The germline CDR1 and CDR2 sequences are SGHRS and YFSETQ. CDR3 length equals 14 residues. V gave up 8 bases and J gave up 0 bases, with 12 bases separating them.

This rearrangement joins TRBV3-1 (or the pseudogene TRBV3-2) to TRBJ2-7; D is unresolved. V lost 5 bases to trimming and J lost 2 bases, with 16 bases between them. Germline values: CDR1 LGHDT, CDR2 YNNKEL (reference sequence). The CDR3 length is 15 residues. The CDR3 is CASSIRLLWPYEQYF. CDR3 DNA sequence: TGTGCCAGCAGCATAAGACTCCTCTGGCCCTACGAGCAGTACTTC.

CDR3 nucleotides: TGCAGCGTTGAGGGTATAACTAGCGGGGAGGGGTATACGCAGTATTTT. Its protein product is CSVEGITSGEGYTQYF. V gene TRBV29-1 combines with J gene TRBJ2-3; 10 bases agree with TRBD2. Germline V lookup: CDR1 SQVTM, CDR2 ANQGSEA. The CDR3 has 16 amino acids. Trimming cost V 3 bases and J 7 bases; bases outside gene matches: 13.

The rearrangement links TRBV28 to TRBJ2-7; D is perhaps TRBD1 (5 bases). The CDR3 is 13 residues long. Looked up from germline, CDR1 is MDHEN and CDR2 is SYDVKM. Trimming cost V 4 bases and J 5 bases, with 12 bases left between them. The CDR3 spells CASSWGSTNEQYF. The CDR3 DNA follows: TGTGCCAGCAGTTGGGGCTCCACAAACGAGCAGTACTTC.

The chain uses TRBV6-1 and TRBJ1-5; a weak D match, TRBD1 (6 bases). Looked up from germline, CDR1 is MNHNS and CDR2 is SASEGT. V was shortened by 3 bases and J by 2 bases, with 11 bases between the two germline ends. CDR3 length: 15 amino acids. The CDR3, as DNA: TGTGCCAGCAGTGACAGGGGTCGGGGCAATCAGCCCCAGCATTTT. Amino acid sequence: CASSDRGRGNQPQHF.

This clone showed up just once. The chain uses TRBV5-1 and TRBJ1-1; possibly TRBD1 for D (6 bases). Trimming cost V 0 bases and J 7 bases, with 7 bases left between them. CDR3 size: 12 residues. The germline V gene encodes CDR1 SGHRS and CDR2 YFSETQ. Written as DNA, the CDR3 is TGCGCCAGCAGCTTGGACAGGGTTGAAGCTTTCTTT. It encodes CASSLDRVEAFF. Using reference TRBV5-1 and TRBJ1-1 for the parts outside the CDR3, the full variable domain is KAGVTQTPRYLIKTRGQQVTLSCSPISGHRSVSWYQQTPGQGLQFLFEYFSETQRNKGNFPGRFSGRQFSNSRSEMNVSTLELGDSALYLCASSLDRVEAFFGQGTRLTVV.

J is TRBJ1-5 and V is TRBV2; D unclear. Trimming removed 5 bases from V and 0 bases from J, with 14 bases in between. Looked up from germline, CDR1 is SNHLY and CDR2 is FYNNEI. This CDR3 is 16 amino acids long. The CDR3 region has the DNA TGTGCCAGCAGTAAAGAGACACGTTATAGCAATCAGCCCCAGCATTTT. It codes for CASSKETRYSNQPQHF.

The J gene is TRBJ2-7, the V gene TRBV27; 7 bases fit TRBD2. V shed 4 bases and J 7 bases; nucleotides not matched to a gene: 7. This CDR3 is 13 amino acids long. Germline lookup yields CDR1 MNHEY and CDR2 SMNVEV (reference sequence). The CDR3 DNA is TGTGCCAGCAGTTGGTCAGGCGGGGGTGAGCAGTACTTC. Translated, it gives CASSWSGGGEQYF.

This clone turned up a few times. V usage is TRBV28 and J usage is TRBJ1-6; 7 bases align to TRBD1. The CDR3 has 14 residues. Germline V gene data show CDR1 as MDHEN and CDR2 as SYDVKM. With V trimmed by 3 bases and J by 10 bases, 6 bases remained unmatched. The CDR3 DNA is TGTGCCAGCAGTTTGGGAAACAGGGGCTCACCCCTCCACTTT. It specifies CASSLGNRGSPLHF.

This sequence joins TRBV11-2 and TRBJ2-3; TRBD2 matches at 13 bases. CDR1 and CDR2 from the germline V gene are SGHAT and FQNNGV. Germline trimming cut 7 bases from V and 5 bases from J; bases unmatched to any gene: 15. The CDR3 consists of 18 residues. CDR3 sequence: CASTRLAGGLVGEDTQYF. The CDR3 bases are TGTGCCAGCACCAGACTAGCGGGAGGACTTGTTGGGGAAGATACGCAGTATTTT.

The CDR3 nucleotides read TGTGCCAGTAGTGAACTTAGCGGGAGCTTCCATGAGCAGTTCTTC. This gives the protein CASSELSGSFHEQFF. The V gene is TRBV19, the J gene TRBJ2-1; 9 nucleotides align to TRBD2. The CDR3 loop spans 15 amino acids. Trimming removed 5 bases from V and 8 bases from J; junction bases left unmatched: 10. Germline-derived CDR1 and CDR2 are LNHDA and SQIVND (reference sequence).

The chain carries TRBV27 and TRBJ1-2; 11 bases are a match to TRBD1. CDR3 length: 13 amino acids. The ends lost 7 bases at V and 7 bases at J; junction bases unmatched: 5. CDR1 and CDR2 from the germline V gene are MNHEY and SMNVEV (reference sequence). The CDR3 DNA is TGTGCCAGCAAGGGACAGGGGGTACGTGGCTACACCTTC. Amino acids: CASKGQGVRGYTF.

This clone was observed a handful of times. This sequence joins TRBV5-8 and TRBJ1-4; 8 nucleotides line up with TRBD1. CDR1 is SGHTS, CDR2 YDEGEE, per germline. Losses at the gene ends were 0 bases for V and 5 bases for J; bases not matched to a gene: 0. The CDR3 totals 14 residues. Written as DNA, the CDR3 is TGTGCCAGCAGCTTGGGACAGGGGAATGAAAAACTGTTTTTT. This translates into CASSLGQGNEKLFF.

The chain combines TRBV7-9 with TRBJ2-7; the match to TRBD2 covers 12 bases. This CDR3 comprises 15 residues. CDR1 is SEHNR and CDR2 is FQNEAQ in the germline V gene (reference sequence). V shed 5 bases, J shed 7 bases, and the junction held 9 bases outside the gene matches. The CDR3 DNA reads as TGTGCCAGCAGCGAGACTAGCGGGAGTCGGGGGGAGCAGTACTTC. Amino acids: CASSETSGSRGEQYF.

With respect to this clone: Mismatch with germline at one junction end may stem from a read error. The chain is built from TRBV7-2 and TRBJ2-7, with 10 positions matching TRBD2. Germline loops: CDR1 SGHTA, CDR2 FQGNSA. This CDR3 comprises 15 residues. The DNA of the CDR3 is TGTGCCAGCAGCCCAAGGAGCGGGGGGGCCTATGAGCAGTACTTC. Translation: CASSPRSGGAYEQYF.

The gene calls are TRBV28 and TRBJ1-1; D is unresolved. V was shortened by 2 bases and J by 2 bases, with 12 bases between the two germline ends. The CDR3 totals 15 residues. CDR1 and CDR2 (germline): MDHEN, SYDVKM. The CDR3 region is CASSLQEARNTEAFF. The CDR3 coding sequence is TGTGCCAGCAGTTTACAGGAGGCGAGAAACACTGAAGCTTTCTTT. The complete variable domain, with remaining parts taken from reference TRBV28 and TRBJ1-1, reads DVKVTQSSRYLVKRTGEKVFLECVQDMDHENMFWYRQDPGLGLRLIYFSYDVKMKEKGDIPEGYSVSREKKERFSLILESASTNQTSMYLCASSLQEARNTEAFFGQGTRLTVV.

The V and J genes are TRBV9 and TRBJ1-1, with D uncertain. There are 14 residues in the CDR3. Germline CDR1 reads SGDLS; CDR2 reads YYNGEE. Trimming cost V 3 bases and J 0 bases, with 9 bases left between them. As DNA, the CDR3 is TGTGCCAGCAGCGGACGAGGGCTGAACACTGAAGCTTTCTTT. Translating gives CASSGRGLNTEAFF. The full variable domain, rest sourced from reference TRBV9 and TRBJ1-1, is DSGVTQTPKHLITATGQRVTLRCSPRSGDLSVYWYQQSLDQGLQFLIQYYNGEERAKGNILERFSAQQFPDLHSELNLSSLELGDSALYFCASSGRGLNTEAFFGQGTRLTVV.

The chain has TRBV19 and TRBJ1-1; 8 bases are shared with TRBD1. Losses at the gene ends were 5 bases for V and 6 bases for J; bases not matched to a gene: 11. The CDR3 has 15 residues. Germline V gene sequence: CDR1 LNHDA, CDR2 SQIVND (reference sequence). CDR3 sequence: CASSWGLDRGAEAFF. The CDR3 nucleotides read TGTGCCAGTAGTTGGGGCCTTGACAGGGGTGCTGAAGCTTTCTTT.

The chain employs TRBV2 and TRBJ1-2; a possible D gene is TRBD1 (5 bases). The CDR3 length is 13 residues. In germline, CDR1 is SNHLY, CDR2 FYNNEI. V was pared by 6 bases and J by 7 bases, with 15 bases between. DNA of the CDR3: TGTGCCAGCAGGGACATCTCTGCAGGTGGCTACACCTTC. This codes for CASRDISAGGYTF.

The chain recombines TRBV2 with TRBJ1-1; the match to TRBD1 covers 9 bases. Trimming took 4 bases from V and 1 from J; bases not matched to a gene: 1. Looked up from germline, CDR1 is SNHLY and CDR2 is FYNNEI. This CDR3 comprises 14 residues. The chain's CDR3 is CASSVQGANTEAFF. The CDR3 coding sequence is TGTGCCAGCAGTGTACAGGGGGCGAACACTGAAGCTTTCTTT.

For the CDR3, the DNA is TGTGCCAGCAGCTCGGACAGGGTAACCGAAAAACTGTTTTTT. This encodes CASSSDRVTEKLFF. V is TRBV6-2 or TRBV6-3 and J is TRBJ1-4; the match to TRBD1 covers 8 bases. The V segment lost 6 bases and the J segment 8 bases; nucleotides outside the gene matches: 8. Germline V gives CDR1 MNHEY, CDR2 SVGEGT. The CDR3 runs 14 residues.

The chain carries TRBV30 and TRBJ1-1; D is uncertain. The CDR3 is 14 amino acids. The V end lost 4 bases, the J end lost 0 bases, and 12 bases lay between the germline ends. The germline CDR1 and CDR2 sequences are GTSNPN and SVGIG (reference sequence). Written as DNA, the CDR3 is TGTGCCTGGAATCCTACTCTCCTGAACACTGAAGCTTTCTTT. Residues: CAWNPTLLNTEAFF.

V usage is TRBV27 and J usage is TRBJ2-6; D might be TRBD2 (6 bases). CDR1 and CDR2 (germline): MNHEY, SMNVEV (reference sequence). The CDR3 has 14 residues. V was pared by 7 bases and J by 4 bases, with 11 bases between. CDR3 DNA sequence: TGTGCCAGCACCGGCGCGGGAGGGGCCAACGTCCTGACTTTC. It translates to CASTGAGGANVLTF.

The chain combines TRBV19 with TRBJ2-6; unclear D gene. V was pared by 7 bases and J by 0 bases, with 22 bases between. The CDR3 is made up of 19 amino acids. Germline V lookup: CDR1 LNHDA, CDR2 SQIVND (reference sequence). Here the CDR3 DNA reads TGTGCCAGTATCTTAAATTGGGCCTCCGCCTCCTCTGGGGCCAACGTCCTGACTTTC. This codes for CASILNWASASSGANVLTF.